A selection of T cell receptor beta chains follows, all from one sample in a study of blood T cell repertoires in COVID-19. Some clones are missing from TCRdb's copy, which holds only in-frame ones; the method was immunoSEQ multiplex PCR. The sample lists about 220,000 clones; 84% were seen once. Sequenced: peripheral blood. The receptors were sampled from a young man with active or convalescent COVID-19. Each CDR3 is given with its conserved first and last residue. Fields, in order: D gene, V gene, J gene, clone size, CDR3 protein, CDR3 DNA. D genes are given only for firm matches. Size values are once, few and many counts, or a class for expanded clones, and some rows have none.

d_call: TRBD1
v_call: TRBV6-6
j_call: TRBJ1-2
clone_size: .
cdr3_aa: CASSTGTAHGYTF
cdr3_nt: TGTGCCAGCTCTACCGGGACAGCCCATGGCTACACCTTC

d_call: .
v_call: TRBV7-8
j_call: TRBJ1-5
clone_size: .
cdr3_aa: CASSSMSGEGQPQHF
cdr3_nt: TGTGCCAGCAGCTCCATGTCGGGTGAGGGTCAGCCCCAGCATTTT

d_call: .
v_call: TRBV30
j_call: TRBJ2-2
clone_size: .
cdr3_aa: CAVGGNTGELFF
cdr3_nt: TGTGCCGTCGGGGGTAACACCGGGGAGCTGTTTTTT

d_call: .
v_call: TRBV4-2
j_call: TRBJ1-5
clone_size: .
cdr3_aa: CASSQEGRPQHF
cdr3_nt: TGTGCCAGCAGCCAAGAGGGGCGGCCCCAGCATTTT

d_call: .
v_call: TRBV28
j_call: TRBJ1-6
clone_size: .
cdr3_aa: CASRNPGPPGDSPLHF
cdr3_nt: TGTGCCAGCAGGAACCCGGGACCGCCAGGGGATTCACCCCTCCACTTT

d_call: .
v_call: TRBV6-2/TRBV6-3
j_call: TRBJ1-1
clone_size: .
cdr3_aa: CASSYQGFPEAFF
cdr3_nt: TGTGCCAGCAGTTACCAGGGGTTCCCTGAAGCTTTCTTT

d_call: TRBD1
v_call: TRBV7-8
j_call: TRBJ1-1
clone_size: .
cdr3_aa: CASSASNRGLNTEAFF
cdr3_nt: TGTGCCAGCAGCGCATCCAACAGGGGGTTGAACACTGAAGCTTTCTTT

d_call: .
v_call: TRBV5-1
j_call: TRBJ2-3
clone_size: .
cdr3_aa: CASSLNTDTQYF
cdr3_nt: TGCGCCAGCAGCCTCAACACCGATACGCAGTATTTT

d_call: TRBD1
v_call: TRBV5-1
j_call: TRBJ2-5
clone_size: .
cdr3_aa: CASSFGQGQGETQYF
cdr3_nt: TGCGCCAGCAGCTTCGGACAGGGGCAAGGAGAGACCCAGTACTTC

d_call: .
v_call: TRBV10-3
j_call: TRBJ2-5
clone_size: .
cdr3_aa: CAISARTQETQYF
cdr3_nt: TGTGCCATCAGTGCTCGGACTCAAGAGACCCAGTACTTC

d_call: .
v_call: TRBV4-3
j_call: TRBJ2-1
clone_size: .
cdr3_aa: CASSQVLADNEQFF
cdr3_nt: TGCGCCAGCAGCCAAGTATTAGCGGACAATGAGCAGTTCTTC

d_call: TRBD1
v_call: TRBV25-1
j_call: TRBJ2-7
clone_size: .
cdr3_aa: CASGTGQHEQYF
cdr3_nt: TGTGCCAGCGGGACAGGACAGCACGAGCAGTACTTC

d_call: TRBD1
v_call: TRBV5-4
j_call: TRBJ1-1
clone_size: .
cdr3_aa: CASSLWDRGHRAEGTEAFF
cdr3_nt: TGTGCCAGCAGCTTGTGGGACAGGGGGCACCGAGCCGAGGGCACTGAAGCTTTCTTT

d_call: .
v_call: TRBV4-2
j_call: TRBJ2-2
clone_size: .
cdr3_aa: CASSQETSFAANTGELFF
cdr3_nt: TGTGCCAGCAGCCAAGAAACTAGTTTCGCAGCGAACACCGGGGAGCTGTTTTTT

d_call: .
v_call: TRBV6-5
j_call: TRBJ1-2
clone_size: .
cdr3_aa: CDGSGGNGYTF
cdr3_nt: TGCGATGGAAGCGGGGGAAATGGCTACACCTTC

d_call: .
v_call: TRBV28
j_call: TRBJ1-5
clone_size: .
cdr3_aa: CASSLANQPQHF
cdr3_nt: TGTGCCAGCAGTTTGGCCAATCAGCCCCAGCATTTT

d_call: TRBD1
v_call: TRBV7-2
j_call: TRBJ1-1
clone_size: few
cdr3_aa: CASSYRGMNTEAFF
cdr3_nt: TGTGCCAGCAGCTACAGGGGGATGAACACTGAAGCTTTCTTT

d_call: TRBD1
v_call: TRBV28
j_call: TRBJ1-6
clone_size: .
cdr3_aa: CASSLPWTGMNSPLHF
cdr3_nt: TGTGCCAGCAGTTTACCCTGGACAGGGATGAATTCACCCCTCCACTTT

d_call: TRBD2
v_call: TRBV5-1
j_call: TRBJ2-5
clone_size: .
cdr3_aa: CASSLGWGGGTQETQYF
cdr3_nt: TGCGCCAGCAGCTTGGGATGGGGGGGAGGAACCCAAGAGACCCAGTACTTC

d_call: .
v_call: TRBV5-1
j_call: TRBJ1-6
clone_size: once
cdr3_aa: CASSWEGKSSPLHF
cdr3_nt: TGCGCCAGCAGCTGGGAGGGGAAGAGCTCACCCCTCCACTTT

d_call: TRBD2
v_call: TRBV28
j_call: TRBJ2-5
clone_size: .
cdr3_aa: CASSPAGATWGETQYF
cdr3_nt: TGTGCCAGCAGTCCAGCGGGAGCTACTTGGGGAGAGACCCAGTACTTC

d_call: TRBD1
v_call: TRBV7-2
j_call: TRBJ1-2
clone_size: .
cdr3_aa: CASSLGTEYGYTF
cdr3_nt: TGTGCCAGCAGCCTCGGGACAGAGTATGGCTACACCTTC

d_call: .
v_call: TRBV18
j_call: TRBJ1-1
clone_size: .
cdr3_aa: CASSPLETGTEAFF
cdr3_nt: TGTGCCAGCTCACCATTGGAAACAGGCACTGAAGCTTTCTTT

d_call: .
v_call: TRBV7-9
j_call: TRBJ2-3
clone_size: .
cdr3_aa: CASSLGQQVSTDTQYF
cdr3_nt: TGTGCCAGCAGCTTAGGACAGCAAGTTAGCACAGATACGCAGTATTTT

d_call: .
v_call: TRBV19
j_call: TRBJ2-1
clone_size: .
cdr3_aa: CASSTTPRRANNEQFF
cdr3_nt: TGTGCCAGTAGTACCACCCCACGCAGGGCGAACAATGAGCAGTTCTTC

d_call: .
v_call: TRBV28
j_call: TRBJ1-5
clone_size: .
cdr3_aa: CASSLGRRNNQPQHF
cdr3_nt: TGTGCCAGCAGTTTAGGGAGACGGAATAATCAGCCCCAGCATTTT

d_call: .
v_call: TRBV4-1
j_call: TRBJ1-3
clone_size: .
cdr3_aa: CASSQPGRGQSSGNTIYF
cdr3_nt: TGCGCCAGCAGCCAACCGGGACGAGGACAGAGCTCTGGAAACACCATATATTTT

d_call: .
v_call: TRBV6-5
j_call: TRBJ1-3
clone_size: .
cdr3_aa: CASSPPTRNTIYF
cdr3_nt: TGTGCCAGCAGCCCACCGACTAGAAACACCATATATTTT

d_call: TRBD2
v_call: TRBV3-1/TRBV3-2
j_call: TRBJ2-1
clone_size: .
cdr3_aa: CASSQFSGGQFF
cdr3_nt: TGTGCCAGCAGCCAATTTTCGGGAGGGCAGTTCTTC

d_call: TRBD1
v_call: TRBV4-3
j_call: TRBJ2-1
clone_size: .
cdr3_aa: CASSHDRGSFEQFF
cdr3_nt: TGCGCCAGCAGCCATGACAGGGGGTCGTTTGAGCAGTTCTTC

d_call: .
v_call: TRBV28
j_call: TRBJ1-2
clone_size: .
cdr3_aa: CASTPGGGGDYGYTF
cdr3_nt: TGTGCCAGCACCCCGGGGGGGGGCGGGGACTATGGCTACACCTTC

d_call: .
v_call: TRBV18
j_call: TRBJ2-7
clone_size: once
cdr3_aa: CASSEQTRGPYEQYF
cdr3_nt: TGTGCCAGCTCAGAACAGACCAGGGGACCCTACGAGCAGTACTTC

d_call: .
v_call: TRBV5-5
j_call: TRBJ2-2
clone_size: .
cdr3_aa: CASSFGPNTGELFF
cdr3_nt: TGTGCCAGCAGCTTCGGTCCGAACACCGGGGAGCTGTTTTTT

d_call: .
v_call: TRBV28
j_call: TRBJ1-6
clone_size: .
cdr3_aa: CASKTLQNSPLHF
cdr3_nt: TGTGCCAGCAAAACCCTGCAGAATTCACCCCTCCACTTT

d_call: .
v_call: TRBV7-2
j_call: TRBJ2-7
clone_size: .
cdr3_aa: CASSLVDFQAHEQYF
cdr3_nt: TGTGCCAGCAGCTTAGTGGACTTCCAGGCTCACGAGCAGTACTTC

d_call: .
v_call: TRBV6-1
j_call: TRBJ1-2
clone_size: .
cdr3_aa: CASSEVGGPYGYTF
cdr3_nt: TGTGCCAGCAGTGAAGTCGGGGGGCCCTATGGCTACACCTTC

d_call: TRBD1
v_call: TRBV9
j_call: TRBJ1-5
clone_size: .
cdr3_aa: CASSPNRGSNQPQHF
cdr3_nt: TGTGCCAGCAGCCCGAACAGGGGGAGCAATCAGCCCCAGCATTTT

d_call: TRBD1
v_call: TRBV2
j_call: TRBJ2-7
clone_size: .
cdr3_aa: CASTGDRGEQYF
cdr3_nt: TGTGCCAGCACCGGGGACAGGGGCGAGCAGTACTTC

d_call: TRBD2
v_call: TRBV6-2/TRBV6-3
j_call: TRBJ2-3
clone_size: .
cdr3_aa: CASSYSAGTSVSTDTQYF
cdr3_nt: TGTGCCAGCAGTTACTCCGCCGGGACTAGCGTTAGCACAGATACGCAGTATTTT

d_call: .
v_call: TRBV7-8
j_call: TRBJ1-2
clone_size: once
cdr3_aa: CASSPGGPYGYTF
cdr3_nt: TGTGCCAGCAGCCCCGGGGGTCCCTATGGCTACACCTTC

d_call: .
v_call: TRBV7-2
j_call: TRBJ1-2
clone_size: .
cdr3_aa: CASSLDGGARVYGYTF
cdr3_nt: TGTGCCAGCAGCTTAGATGGGGGGGCGCGGGTCTATGGCTACACCTTC

d_call: .
v_call: TRBV5-5
j_call: TRBJ2-1
clone_size: .
cdr3_aa: CASRGVADQFRIDEQFF
cdr3_nt: TGTGCCAGCAGGGGGGTAGCGGACCAATTTAGGATCGATGAGCAGTTCTTC

d_call: .
v_call: TRBV30
j_call: TRBJ2-7
clone_size: .
cdr3_aa: CAWSRGVSYEQYF
cdr3_nt: TGTGCCTGGAGTCGCGGGGTTTCCTACGAGCAGTACTTC

d_call: .
v_call: TRBV4-3
j_call: TRBJ1-4
clone_size: .
cdr3_aa: CASSQDVRPNEKLFF
cdr3_nt: TGCGCCAGCAGCCAAGATGTGAGGCCTAATGAAAAACTGTTTTTT

d_call: TRBD1
v_call: TRBV15
j_call: TRBJ2-7
clone_size: .
cdr3_aa: CATQFSGQGAYEQYF
cdr3_nt: TGTGCCACCCAATTCTCCGGACAGGGAGCCTACGAGCAGTACTTC

d_call: .
v_call: TRBV28
j_call: TRBJ2-5
clone_size: .
cdr3_aa: CASSIPSVAETQYF
cdr3_nt: TGTGCCAGCAGCATCCCCTCGGTCGCGGAGACCCAGTACTTC

d_call: .
v_call: TRBV11-2
j_call: TRBJ2-7
clone_size: .
cdr3_aa: CASSPPGYYEQYF
cdr3_nt: TGTGCCAGCAGCCCTCCAGGCTACTACGAGCAGTACTTC

d_call: TRBD1
v_call: TRBV3-1/TRBV3-2
j_call: TRBJ1-1
clone_size: .
cdr3_aa: CASSRQGMRVTEAFF
cdr3_nt: TGTGCCAGCAGTCGACAGGGGATGAGGGTCACTGAAGCTTTCTTT

d_call: .
v_call: TRBV7-2
j_call: TRBJ1-1
clone_size: few
cdr3_aa: CASTPNRVQAFF
cdr3_nt: TGTGCCAGCACCCCCAACCGGGTTCAAGCTTTCTTT

d_call: TRBD2
v_call: TRBV6-2/TRBV6-3
j_call: TRBJ2-3
clone_size: .
cdr3_aa: CASSSPGLAGTDTQYF
cdr3_nt: TGTGCCAGCAGCTCACCGGGACTAGCGGGTACAGATACGCAGTATTTT

d_call: .
v_call: TRBV24-1
j_call: TRBJ2-3
clone_size: .
cdr3_aa: CATRLQGTDTQYF
cdr3_nt: TGTGCCACCAGGCTACAGGGCACAGATACGCAGTATTTT